One and the same sample provided the 25 T cell receptor beta chains below, sequenced in a study of blood T cells in healthy people across ages. A second PCR, run for roughly 6 to 11 cycles, used a sample-barcoded 5' primer plus a J-beta primer mix. Via MiXCR, TCRdb re-called the 5' RACE reads, giving one row per CDR3 protein. The sample records 1.5 million to 2 million distinct CDR3 sequences, 28% being singletons. Sequencing used blood. The receptor source for this set is a woman aged 30 to 39 in good health.

Turning to this clonotype: A read error may produce the germline difference seen at one junction end. The chain carries TRBV7-6 and TRBJ2-3; tentative D call: TRBD2 (7 bases). The CDR3 is made up of 15 amino acids. Germline V CDR1 and CDR2: SGHVS, FNYEAQ. CDR3 region: CACSLVGGGSDTQYF. The DNA for the CDR3 is TGTGCCTGCAGCTTAGTGGGGGGGGGCTCAGATACGCAGTATTTT. Full variable domain (outside the CDR3, taken from reference TRBV7-6 and TRBJ2-3): GAGVSQSPRYKVTKRGQDVALRCDPISGHVSLYWYRQALGQGPEFLTYFNYEAQQDKSGLPNDRFSAERPEGSISTLTIQRTEQRDSAMYRCACSLVGGGSDTQYFGPGTRLTVL.

The CDR3 loop reads CASSSLTSGGDGEQFF. In nucleotides, the CDR3 is TGTGCCAGCAGCTCCCTGACTAGCGGGGGGGACGGTGAGCAGTTCTTC. The V call is TRBV7-2, the J call TRBJ2-1; 14 bases align to TRBD2. J gave up 9 bases and V 4 bases, and 8 bases lay outside the gene matches. The CDR3 consists of 16 residues. Germline V lookup: CDR1 SGHTA, CDR2 FQGNSA.

The chain recombines TRBV28 with TRBJ2-5, with TRBD2 matching over 7 bases. The CDR3 spans 14 residues. Trimming removed 8 bases from V and 2 bases from J; junction bases left unmatched: 8. The germline gives CDR1 MDHEN, CDR2 SYDVKM. The CDR3 region is CASRTGGRQETQYF. The CDR3 nucleotides read TGTGCCAGCCGGACGGGGGGACGGCAAGAGACCCAGTACTTC. Complete variable domain (other parts from reference TRBV28 and TRBJ2-5): DVKVTQSSRYLVKRTGEKVFLECVQDMDHENMFWYRQDPGLGLRLIYFSYDVKMKEKGDIPEGYSVSREKKERFSLILESASTNQTSMYLCASRTGGRQETQYFGPGTRLLVL.

The CDR3 loop is CASGRVQLYNEQFF. In nucleotides, the CDR3 is TGTGCTAGTGGGAGGGTACAGCTTTACAATGAGCAGTTCTTC. The J gene is TRBJ2-1, the V gene TRBV12-5; perhaps TRBD2 as D (5 bases). There are 14 residues in the CDR3. Germline values: CDR1 LGHNT, CDR2 FRNRAP. Between the trimmed V and J ends, which lost 6 bases and 4 bases, there was a span of 13 bases.

V usage is TRBV7-9 and J usage is TRBJ2-1; TRBD2 aligns across 11 bases. CDR1 is SEHNR, CDR2 FQNEAQ, per germline (reference sequence). This CDR3 spans 16 amino acids. V was pared by 3 bases and J by 9 bases, with 10 bases of the junction left unmatched. The CDR3 reads CASSLGRTSGSGEQFF. CDR3 DNA: TGTGCCAGCAGCTTGGGGCGCACTAGCGGGAGCGGTGAGCAGTTCTTC. Based on the CDR3 plus reference TRBV7-9 and TRBJ2-1, the full variable domain is DTGVSQNPRHKITKRGQNVTFRCDPISEHNRLYWYRQTLGQGPEFLTYFQNEAQLEKSRLLSDRFSAERPKGSFSTLEIQRTEQGDSAMYLCASSLGRTSGSGEQFFGPGTRLTVL.

This clonotype has at least ten counts. The chain is built from TRBV7-2 and TRBJ2-7; D not certain. The CDR3 contains 14 residues. Trimming cost V 3 bases and J 2 bases, with 11 bases left between them. Germline CDR1 is SGHTA and CDR2 is FQGNSA. The CDR3 DNA follows: TGTGCCAGCAGCTTCGCAGGAATGGCCTACGAGCAGTACTTC. Encoded protein: CASSFAGMAYEQYF. The variable domain in full, completed from reference TRBV7-2 and TRBJ2-7, reads GAGVSQSPSNKVTEKGKDVELRCDPISGHTALYWYRQSLGQGLEFLIYFQGNSAPDKSGLPSDRFSAERTGGSVSTLTIQRTQQEDSAVYLCASSFAGMAYEQYFGPGTRLTVT.

In regard to this clonotype: A junction boundary mismatches the germline segment, possibly from a read error. The chain employs TRBV6-1 and TRBJ2-7; the D gene is possibly TRBD1 (5 bases). Per the germline V gene, CDR1 is MNHNS and CDR2 is SASEGT. The CDR3 is made up of 13 amino acids. The CDR3 coding sequence is TGTACCAGCAGTGCCGGACAAACTTACGAGCAGTACTTC. The encoded protein is CTSSAGQTYEQYF.

The table lists this clonotype with many counts. V and J are TRBV29-1 and TRBJ2-1; 12 bases line up with TRBD2. The germline V gene encodes CDR1 SQVTM and CDR2 ANQGSEA. J lost 9 bases, V lost 6 bases, and 9 bases had no gene match. This CDR3 contains 14 residues. CDR3 sequence (DNA): TGCAGCGTACAGACTAGCGGGAGCATGGGTGAGCAGTTCTTC. This codes for CSVQTSGSMGEQFF.

This clonotype was counted a few times. The CDR3 loop reads CATSDLGQGNSDTQYF. For the CDR3, the DNA is TGTGCCACCAGTGATTTGGGACAGGGGAATTCAGATACGCAGTATTTT. The chain employs TRBV24-1 and TRBJ2-3, with 9 nucleotides matching TRBD1. Germline V gene data show CDR1 as KGHDR and CDR2 as SFDVKD. J lost 4 bases, V lost 0 bases, and 4 bases had no gene match. The CDR3 spans 16 residues.

This clonotype was detected only a few times. The chain joins TRBV20-1 to TRBJ2-7, with 11 positions matching TRBD1. V lost 2 bases and J lost 5; bases outside the gene matches: 14. In germline, CDR1 is DFQATT, CDR2 SNEGSKA (reference sequence). This CDR3 region has 17 residues. CDR3 loop: CSARPSLPGQGVNEQYF. The CDR3 region has the DNA TGCAGTGCTAGACCTAGCTTACCGGGACAGGGGGTGAACGAGCAGTACTTC.

The table lists this clonotype with a few counts. This chain links TRBV5-6 with TRBJ2-4, with D tentatively TRBD1 or TRBD2 (5 bases each). The better agreement between TRBJ2-7 and the DNA end casts doubt on the J call. The CDR3 extends over 15 amino acids. The germline gives CDR1 SGHDT, CDR2 YYEEEE. Written as DNA, the CDR3 is TGTGCCAGCAGCTTCGGGGCGACCCCGACCTGCGAGCAGTACTTC. Translation: CASSFGATPTCEQYF.

A note on this clonotype: A read error may account for a junction end that differs from germline. V gene TRBV5-1 combines with J gene TRBJ2-3; TRBD1 matches at 9 bases. The CDR3 consists of 15 residues. Germline CDR1 SGHRS, CDR2 YFSETQ. The CDR3 nucleotides read TGCGCCAGCAGCGGGACAGGGAGGACCGCAGATGCGCAGTATTTT. It translates to CASSGTGRTADAQYF.

This chain connects TRBV3-1 to TRBJ1-1, with D possibly matching TRBD1 (6 bases). The CDR3 is 13 residues long. The germline V gene has CDR1 LGHDT and CDR2 YNNKEL (reference sequence). With 4 bases removed from V and 6 bases from J, the gap between germline ends came to 12 bases. CDR3 DNA: TGTGCCAGCAGCCCCCGGGACATCGCTGAAGCTTTCTTT. It encodes CASSPRDIAEAFF. The full variable domain, in which reference TRBV3-1 and TRBJ1-1 provide the parts outside the CDR3, is DTAVSQTPKYLVTQMGNDKSIKCEQNLGHDTMYWYKQDSKKFLKIMFSYNNKELIINETVPNRFSPKSPDKAHLNLHINSLELGDSAVYFCASSPRDIAEAFFGQGTRLTVV.

V and J are TRBV6-5 and TRBJ2-3, with no clear D. In germline, CDR1 is MNHEY, CDR2 SVGAGI. Trimming left V 0 bases short and J 2 bases short, with 9 bases between. The CDR3 is made up of 15 amino acids. The CDR3, as DNA: TGTGCCAGCAGTTACTCGGGTACTGACACAGATACGCAGTATTTT. The encoded protein is CASSYSGTDTDTQYF.

The chain joins TRBV12-3 or TRBV12-4 to TRBJ1-2; no firm D call. This CDR3 has 13 residues. V was pared by 6 bases and J by 8 bases, with 16 bases between. The CDR3 loop reads CASSLFAGRGYTF. The CDR3 DNA follows: TGTGCCAGCAGCTTATTTGCCGGGAGAGGCTACACCTTC.

The chain links TRBV10-3 to TRBJ2-1; 15 bases fit TRBD2. The V segment lost 6 bases and the J segment 8 bases; nucleotides outside the gene matches: 5. Germline V gives CDR1 ENHRY, CDR2 SYGVKD. This CDR3 has 15 amino acids. The chain's CDR3 is CAISWTSGGADEQFF. The CDR3 nucleotides are TGTGCCATCAGCTGGACTAGCGGGGGGGCCGATGAGCAGTTCTTC.

V and J are TRBV20-1 and TRBJ1-5; no reliable D call. Trimming left V 3 bases short and J 0 bases short, with 12 bases between. The CDR3 covers 15 residues. Per germline, CDR1 DFQATT and CDR2 SNEGSKA (reference sequence). CDR3 protein: CSASSQFYSNQPQHF. In DNA, the CDR3 is TGCAGTGCTAGTTCCCAGTTCTATAGCAATCAGCCCCAGCATTTT.

There are a few counts of this clonotype. The J gene is TRBJ2-7, the V gene TRBV5-1, with 7 positions matching TRBD2. CDR1 is SGHRS and CDR2 is YFSETQ in the germline V gene. The CDR3 length is 18 residues. Trimming at V came to 3 bases and at J to 0 bases, leaving 15 bases not matched to a gene. The CDR3 sequence is CASSSRGRLRDYSYEQYF. The CDR3 DNA sequence: TGCGCCAGCAGCTCTCGAGGCCGCCTCCGGGACTACTCCTACGAGCAGTACTTC.

This sequence joins TRBV27 and TRBJ1-5; D possibly corresponds to TRBD1 (5 bases). V lost 3 bases to trimming and J lost 7 bases, with 16 bases between them. The CDR3 has 15 residues. Germline CDR1 MNHEY, CDR2 SMNVEV (reference sequence). CDR3 DNA: TGTGCCAGCAGTTTCTTCCGGGGCCCGCAACAGCCCCAGCATTTT. This translates into CASSFFRGPQQPQHF.

This clonotype came up a few times. The J gene is TRBJ2-1, the V gene TRBV20-1; 9 nucleotides match TRBD2. Germline assignment: CDR1 DFQATT and CDR2 SNEGSKA (reference sequence). With V trimmed by 4 bases and J by 5 bases, 9 bases remained unmatched. CDR3 length equals 15 residues. DNA of the CDR3: TGCAGTGCTACCCTCGGGACTAGCAGAGACAATGAGCAGTTCTTC. It encodes CSATLGTSRDNEQFF.

Many counts were recorded for this clonotype. The chain recombines TRBV29-1 with TRBJ2-7; D not certain. Trimming pared 1 base from V and 6 bases from J, leaving 7 bases between. Germline CDR1 SQVTM, CDR2 ANQGSEA. The CDR3 has 11 amino acids. The chain's CDR3 is CSVEALGEQYF. The CDR3 nucleotides read TGCAGCGTTGAAGCGCTAGGCGAGCAGTACTTC.

The table lists this clonotype with a few counts. The chain couples TRBV9 to TRBJ1-6; D is undetermined. This CDR3 comprises 15 residues. Germline V CDR1 and CDR2: SGDLS, YYNGEE. Trimming shortened V by 0 bases and J by 9 bases, and 13 bases separated the two germline ends. The CDR3 coding sequence is TGTGCCAGCAGCGTAGATTCTAGTGTAGGTTCACCCCTCCACTTT. Its translation: CASSVDSSVGSPLHF. Drawing the rest from reference TRBV9 and TRBJ1-6, the complete variable domain is DSGVTQTPKHLITATGQRVTLRCSPRSGDLSVYWYQQSLDQGLQFLIQYYNGEERAKGNILERFSAQQFPDLHSELNLSSLELGDSALYFCASSVDSSVGSPLHFGNGTRLTVT.

This chain links TRBV27 with TRBJ2-4; D tentatively fits TRBD1 or TRBD2 (6 bases each). The CDR3 extends over 14 amino acids. Trimming left V 6 bases short and J 13 bases short, with 22 bases between. CDR1 and CDR2 (germline): MNHEY, SMNVEV (reference sequence). The CDR3 DNA is TGTGCCAGCAGCCCTCTCCTCGAAGGGGGGTGGCAGTACTTC. Its translation: CASSPLLEGGWQYF.

This clonotype was seen at least ten times. The V call is TRBV20-1, the J call TRBJ2-5; unclear D gene. The CDR3 sequence is 12 residues long. Germline V gene sequence: CDR1 DFQATT, CDR2 SNEGSKA (reference sequence). V was shortened by 3 bases and J by 1 base, with 6 bases between the two germline ends. The CDR3 here is CSASLLQETQYF. The CDR3, as DNA: TGCAGTGCTAGCCTACTCCAAGAGACCCAGTACTTC.

Details on this clonotype: A read error may explain this, as a much larger clone is one base away. This sequence joins TRBV25-1 and TRBJ2-3; D is unresolved. Looked up from germline, CDR1 is MGHDK and CDR2 is SYGVNS. The CDR3 consists of 16 residues. The CDR3 bases are TGTGCCAGCAGTGTAGGAAATTCCGCCGGCACAGATGCGCAGTATTTT. Translating gives CASSVGNSAGTDAQYF.